The present T cell receptor (beta chain) was sequenced within a study of blood T cells in healthy people across ages (dated by TCRdb to the mid-2010s). About the study as a whole: In model experiments, template switching captured about one uniquely barcoded TCR beta cDNA molecule for every two T cells. To avoid experimental bias, donors of different ages were spread randomly across the sequencing lanes. Two additional independent replicas of 1 million unique cDNA reads from the same blood draw were analyzed for two donors (one aged 18 to 30 and one aged 80 or older). Four age groups were formed from the donors: young (average roughly 15 years), middle-aged (around 37), aged (around 68) and long-lived (about 80). To track age-related changes in TCR beta repertoire diversity, the study relied on deep sequencing normalized with unique cDNA molecular identifiers.

Receptor amplification or capture employed 5' RACE. The reads were generated on an Illumina HiSeq 2500. The second PCR ran for about 6 to 11 cycles and used a J-beta primer mix along with a sample-barcoded 5' primer. Each TCR beta cDNA molecule received a unique molecular identifier from a template-switch 5' adaptor carrying 12 random nucleotides. Each sample yielded at least 3 million CDR3-containing paired-end reads. All of the RNA was converted into first-strand cDNA using the Mint cDNA synthesis kit, with a TRBC-specific oligonucleotide serving as the primer. Following uracil-DNA glycosylase treatment, all cDNA underwent a first 18-cycle PCR with the universal primers M1SS and BC2_uni_R. Concerning the study's data processing: Normalization of each sample was performed by random selection of 1 million high-quality reads, each carrying a distinct molecular identifier. Reads sharing molecular identifiers were discarded rather than binned into consensus sequences. MiTCR, set to a Q25 quality threshold and the strictest error-elimination algorithm, was used for CDR3 identification, clonotype clustering and error correction. A nonparametric unseen species model using Euler transformation provided a lower-bound estimate of total TCR beta diversity. The raw public data were reprocessed by TCRdb itself: fastp quality trimming at Q25, MiXCR clonotype calling, in-frame beta chains only. Rows matching on CDR3 protein sequence are summarized as one entry with the most common DNA and genes. The V and J calls, along with clone size, are taken from TCRdb and not from the paper's own processing. In all, the sample holds fewer than 900,000 distinct CDR3 sequences, and more than 40% of those were seen once. The ten top clones hold 20% to 25% of the sample.

On the study overall, not on this receptor specifically: Bulk unsorted PBMC profiling prevented conclusive comparison of naive and antigen-experienced compartments. Estimates of total diversity from one million sequenced T cells were regarded as lower bounds and underestimates. Because the CMV infection status of the donors was unknown, age-related changes in expanded clonotypes may potentially have been confounded. A strong correlation was found between observed TCR beta diversity and the percentage of naive T cells measured by flow cytometry. Compared with the aged group, more naive CD4+ T cells, fewer expanded clones and increased TCR diversity were shown by the long-lived group, suggesting age selection. Observed TCR beta diversity per million T cells fell roughly linearly with age, and a significant reduction was already apparent by age roughly 40.

Remarks on this clonotype: Its antigen is not yet known. No much larger clonotype is one base removed from it; base qualities were not supplied.

Deletion took 2 bases off V and 4 bases off J, with a span of 8 bases between the germline ends. Including cysteine and phenylalanine, the CDR3 has 13 amino acids. Just the 39-base CDR3 DNA is kept, in frame starting at base 1. Systemically healthy Caucasian individuals from Russia, 35 to 50 in total and aged about 6 to 100 years, were included as donors. Each donor gave around 9.5 milliliters of peripheral blood, collected into EDTA-treated Vacutainer tubes. PBMCs were isolated by Ficoll-Paque density-gradient centrifugation, with at least 6 million obtained per sample. Trizol reagent was used to extract total RNA from PBMCs, with at least 5.5 micrograms per sample. Naive CD45RAhigh/CD27high T cell percentages were measured by flow cytometry on a PBMC aliquot from every donor.

This receptor was taken from a woman in her sixties in good health. The chain uses TRBV12-3 or TRBV12-4 and TRBJ1-2; the D gene is possibly TRBD1, with 5 bases matching. Material: blood. The DNA sequence is given as TGTGCCAGCAGTTTACAGGGCCGCTATGGCTACACCTTC. Its coded protein is CASSLQGRYGYTF.